The next 18 T cell receptor beta chains were all read from a single sample in a study of Graves' ophthalmopathy and Graves' hyperthyroidism. The study amplified TCR beta CDR3 regions using RNA transcripts. An opening RT-PCR round employed HTBI primers and preceded a second-round multiplex PCR. TCRdb re-derived calls from the multiplex PCR reads in MiXCR, one entry per CDR3 protein. The sample holds around 470,000 distinct CDR3 sequences, 13% to 15% seen once. Sequencing input: blood. The receptors shown here come from a woman under 40 with Graves' ophthalmopathy.

This clonotype occurred many times. V is TRBV7-2 and J is TRBJ1-2, with D possibly matching TRBD1 (6 bases). Trimming took off 1 base at V and 7 bases at J, with 10 bases between the two ends. Germline CDR1 is SGHTA and CDR2 is FQGNSA. The CDR3 totals 13 residues. The CDR3 protein is CASSLESRGGYTF. CDR3 DNA: TGTGCCAGCAGCTTAGAGAGCAGGGGTGGCTACACCTTC.

This clonotype was observed at least ten times. In DNA form, the CDR3 reads TGCGCCAGCAGCTTGGGGCCGGGGGAGAGCACCGGGGAGCTGTTTTTT. Translating it yields CASSLGPGESTGELFF. The chain combines TRBV5-1 with TRBJ2-2; D might be TRBD2 (6 bases). From germline, CDR1 is SGHRS and CDR2 YFSETQ. The V and J ends lost 0 bases and 4 bases respectively, with 13 bases between them. The CDR3 totals 16 residues.

This clonotype was found many times. The chain couples TRBV6-1 to TRBJ2-7; D gene unclear. Per germline, CDR1 MNHNS and CDR2 SASEGT. The V and J ends lost 8 bases and 9 bases respectively, with 20 bases between them. The CDR3 is made up of 13 amino acids. CDR3 protein: CASAYFGPEGQYF. The CDR3 DNA reads TGTGCCAGCGCCTATTTCGGCCCCGAAGGGCAGTACTTC.

J is TRBJ1-2 and V is TRBV30, with D uncertain. The CDR3 runs to 12 residues. The V end was cut by 5 bases, the J end by 0 bases, with 7 bases between. The germline V gene encodes CDR1 GTSNPN and CDR2 SVGIG (reference sequence). This chain's CDR3 is CAWSPANYGYTF. The CDR3 bases are TGTGCCTGGTCACCTGCTAACTATGGCTACACCTTC. Combining the CDR3 with reference TRBV30 and TRBJ1-2 gives the whole variable domain SQTIHQWPATLVQPVGSPLSLECTVEGTSNPNLYWYRQAAGRGLQLLFYSVGIGQISSEVPQNLSASRPQDRQFILSSKKLLLSDSGFYLCAWSPANYGYTFGSGTRLTVV.

In this sample, this clonotype turned up many times. The chain is built from TRBV6-1 and TRBJ1-2; 11 bases match TRBD1. Unmatched junction bases numbered 6, after V lost 4 bases and J lost 8 bases. The CDR3 loop spans 14 amino acids. Germline CDR1 reads MNHNS; CDR2 reads SASEGT. CDR3 amino acids: CASSAGTGGVGYTF. The CDR3 nucleotides read TGTGCCAGCAGTGCCGGGACAGGGGGGGTAGGCTACACCTTC.

Ten or more counts support this clonotype. V usage is TRBV15 and J usage is TRBJ1-6; 8 bases line up with TRBD1. V shed 5 bases, J shed 9 bases, and the junction held 3 bases outside the gene matches. The CDR3 sequence is 13 residues long. The germline gives CDR1 LNHNV, CDR2 YYDKDF (reference sequence). CDR3 DNA sequence: TGTGCCACCAGCGACAGGGGAGGTTCACCCCTCCACTTT. This translates into CATSDRGGSPLHF.

The chain recombines TRBV24-1 with TRBJ2-7; D is possibly TRBD1 (6 bases). Germline CDR1 and CDR2: KGHDR and SFDVKD. This CDR3 is built from 10 residues. V gave up 12 bases and J gave up 1 base, with 6 bases separating them. The CDR3 coding sequence is TGTGCCGACAGGTCCTACGAGCAGTACTTC. Its translation is CADRSYEQYF.

This clonotype was seen many times. The chain joins TRBV5-6 to TRBJ2-7; D ambiguous. From germline, CDR1 is SGHDT and CDR2 YYEEEE. Trimming took off 4 bases at V and 4 bases at J, with 9 bases between the two ends. The CDR3 covers 12 residues. The CDR3 protein is CASSIRKYEQYF. Written as DNA, the CDR3 is TGTGCCAGCAGCATTCGGAAATACGAGCAGTACTTC.

The sample holds many counts of this clonotype. The chain joins TRBV12-5 to TRBJ1-2, with 7 positions matching TRBD1. The germline V gene has CDR1 LGHNT and CDR2 FRNRAP. This CDR3 is built from 12 residues. V was pared by 6 bases and J by 6 bases, with 4 bases of the junction left unmatched. The CDR3 DNA follows: TGTGCTAGTGGCCGACAGGGAGATGGCTACACCTTC. It yields the protein CASGRQGDGYTF. The full variable domain, rest sourced from reference TRBV12-5 and TRBJ1-2, is DARVTQTPRHKVTEMGQEVTMRCQPILGHNTVFWYRQTMMQGLELLAYFRNRAPLDDSGMPKDRFSAEMPDATLATLKIQPSEPRDSAVYFCASGRQGDGYTFGSGTRLTVV.

This clonotype has only a few counts. This sequence joins TRBV4-1 and TRBJ1-5; D gene unclear. V lost 2 bases, J lost 6 bases, and 14 bases lay in between. The CDR3 contains 15 residues. Looked up from germline, CDR1 is MGHRA and CDR2 is YSYEKL. CDR3 amino acids: CASSQPRGRGQPQHF. CDR3 nucleotide sequence: TGCGCCAGCAGCCAACCGCGGGGTCGCGGTCAGCCCCAGCATTTT.

This clonotype was seen once. J is TRBJ2-7 and V is TRBV28; TRBD2 aligns across 7 bases. This CDR3 is 13 amino acids long. Looked up from germline, CDR1 is MDHEN and CDR2 is SYDVKM. The V and J ends lost 2 bases and 7 bases, in that order; junction bases with no gene match: 5. The DNA for the CDR3 is TGTGCCAGCAGTTTAGGGACTACCGATGAGCAGTACTTC. Translating it yields CASSLGTTDEQYF.

This clonotype appeared many times. V and J are TRBV4-1 and TRBJ1-2; D is uncertain. V dropped 0 bases and J dropped 7 bases, with 15 bases sitting between them. This CDR3 contains 15 residues. CDR1 is MGHRA, CDR2 YSYEKL, per germline. CDR3 nucleotides: TGCGCCAGCAGCCAAGACGACTTTTCAGGCCCTGGCTACACCTTC. Protein: CASSQDDFSGPGYTF.

This clonotype has at least ten counts. The chain is built from TRBV3-1 and TRBJ2-7; D uncertain. Germline loops: CDR1 LGHDT, CDR2 YNNKEL (reference sequence). Trimming shortened V by 1 base and J by 5 bases, and 15 bases separated the two germline ends. The CDR3 sequence is 15 residues long. CDR3 residues: CASSQVGLDVNEQYF. In DNA, the CDR3 is TGTGCCAGCAGCCAAGTAGGTCTAGATGTGAACGAGCAGTACTTC.

This clonotype was detected many times. The gene calls are TRBV6-4 and TRBJ1-5; 9 nucleotides agree with TRBD1. CDR1 is MRHNA, CDR2 SNTAGT, per germline. Trimming took 3 bases from V and 0 from J; bases not matched to a gene: 6. The CDR3 spans 17 residues. Here the CDR3 DNA reads TGTGCCAGCAGTGATCGGGACAGGGTCAATAGCAATCAGCCCCAGCATTTT. It translates to CASSDRDRVNSNQPQHF.

This clonotype was picked up many times. CDR3 DNA sequence: TGCAGTGCTAATCGTGATAGCAATCAGCCCCAGCATTTT. Its protein product is CSANRDSNQPQHF. V is TRBV20-1 and J is TRBJ1-5; D is uncertain. CDR3 length: 13 amino acids. In germline, CDR1 is DFQATT, CDR2 SNEGSKA (reference sequence). Trimming cost V 4 bases and J 0 bases, with 7 bases left between them.

At least ten counts were recorded for this clonotype. V gene TRBV6-1 combines with J gene TRBJ2-5; possible D gene TRBD1, 5 bases. The CDR3 spans 14 residues. With 6 bases removed from V and 2 bases from J, the gap between germline ends came to 13 bases. Germline CDR1 and CDR2: MNHNS and SASEGT. The CDR3 region is CASSAGYRQETQYF. CDR3 nucleotide sequence: TGTGCCAGCAGCGCAGGGTACCGACAAGAGACCCAGTACTTC.

At least ten counts were recorded for this clonotype. J is TRBJ2-7 and V is TRBV18; TRBD1 aligns across 8 bases. The CDR3 consists of 14 residues. V trimming: 0 bases; J trimming: 6 bases; junction bases outside the gene matches: 4. The germline V gene has CDR1 KGHSH and CDR2 LQKENI. The CDR3 nucleotides are TGTGCCAGCTCACCACCGAGGACAGGGACCGAGCAGTACTTC. It yields the protein CASSPPRTGTEQYF.

This clonotype was counted only a few times. The chain uses TRBV3-1 and TRBJ1-5, with no clear D. The CDR3 runs 13 residues. Germline-derived CDR1 and CDR2 are LGHDT and YNNKEL (reference sequence). V was pared by 0 bases and J by 5 bases, with 5 bases between. CDR3 loop: CASSQDRHQPQHF. The CDR3 DNA follows: TGTGCCAGCAGCCAAGATCGGCATCAGCCCCAGCATTTT. The complete variable domain, with remaining parts taken from reference TRBV3-1 and TRBJ1-5, reads DTAVSQTPKYLVTQMGNDKSIKCEQNLGHDTMYWYKQDSKKFLKIMFSYNNKELIINETVPNRFSPKSPDKAHLNLHINSLELGDSAVYFCASSQDRHQPQHFGDGTRLSIL.